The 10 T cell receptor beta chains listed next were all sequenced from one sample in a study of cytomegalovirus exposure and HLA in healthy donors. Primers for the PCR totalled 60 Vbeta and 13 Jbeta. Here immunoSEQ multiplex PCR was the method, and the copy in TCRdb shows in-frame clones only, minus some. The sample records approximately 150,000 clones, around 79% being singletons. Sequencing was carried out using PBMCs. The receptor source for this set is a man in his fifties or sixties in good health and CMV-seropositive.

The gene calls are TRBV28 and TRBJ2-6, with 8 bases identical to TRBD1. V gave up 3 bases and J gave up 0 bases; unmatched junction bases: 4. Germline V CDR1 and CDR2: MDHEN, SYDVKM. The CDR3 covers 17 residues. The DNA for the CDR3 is TGTGCCAGCAGTTTGACAGGGGACCACTCTGGGGCCAACGTCCTGACTTTC. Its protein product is CASSLTGDHSGANVLTF.

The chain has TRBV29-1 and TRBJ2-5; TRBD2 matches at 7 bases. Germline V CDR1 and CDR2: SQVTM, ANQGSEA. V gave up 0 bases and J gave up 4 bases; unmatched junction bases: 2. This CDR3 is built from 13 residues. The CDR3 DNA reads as TGCAGCGTTGAAGAGGGGGGGGGAGAGACCCAGTACTTC. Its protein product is CSVEEGGGETQYF.

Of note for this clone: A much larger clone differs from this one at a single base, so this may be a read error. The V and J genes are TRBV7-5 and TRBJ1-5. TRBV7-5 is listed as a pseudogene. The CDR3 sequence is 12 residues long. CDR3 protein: CASTGGSQPQHF. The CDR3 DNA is TGTGCCAGCACCGGGGGAAGTCAGCCCCAGCATTTT.

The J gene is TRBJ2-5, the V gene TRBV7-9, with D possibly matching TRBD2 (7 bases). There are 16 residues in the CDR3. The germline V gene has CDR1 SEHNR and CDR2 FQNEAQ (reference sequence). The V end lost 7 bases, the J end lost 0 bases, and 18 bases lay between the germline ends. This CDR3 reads CASTLLGGANQETQYF. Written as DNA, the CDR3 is TGTGCCAGCACCCTATTGGGGGGGGCTAACCAAGAGACCCAGTACTTC.

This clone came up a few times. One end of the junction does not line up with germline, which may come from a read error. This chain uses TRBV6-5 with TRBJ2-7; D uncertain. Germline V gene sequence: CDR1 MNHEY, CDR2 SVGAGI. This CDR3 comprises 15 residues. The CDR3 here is CTSSYGDTSIYEQYF. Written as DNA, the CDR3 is TGTACCAGCAGTTACGGTGACACTTCAATCTACGAGCAGTACTTC.

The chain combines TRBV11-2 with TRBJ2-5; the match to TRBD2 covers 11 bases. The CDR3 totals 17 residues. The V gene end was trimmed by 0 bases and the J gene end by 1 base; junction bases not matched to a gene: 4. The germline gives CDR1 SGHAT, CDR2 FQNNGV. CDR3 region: CASSLEPGTSGQETQYF. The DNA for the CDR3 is TGTGCCAGCAGCTTAGAGCCCGGGACTAGCGGCCAAGAGACCCAGTACTTC.

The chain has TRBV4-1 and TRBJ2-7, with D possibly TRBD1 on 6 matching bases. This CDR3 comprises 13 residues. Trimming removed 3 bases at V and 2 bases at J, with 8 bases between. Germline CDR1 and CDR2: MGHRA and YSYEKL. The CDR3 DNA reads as TGCGCCAGCAGCCAGGACAGTCCCTACGAGCAGTACTTC. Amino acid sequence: CASSQDSPYEQYF.

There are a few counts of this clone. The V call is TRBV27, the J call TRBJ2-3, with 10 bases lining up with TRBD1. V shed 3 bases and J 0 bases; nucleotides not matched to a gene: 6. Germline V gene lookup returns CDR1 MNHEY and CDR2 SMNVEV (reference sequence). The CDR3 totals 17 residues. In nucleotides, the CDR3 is TGTGCCAGCAGTTTGCCCCGGACAGGGGGGAGCACAGATACGCAGTATTTT. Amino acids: CASSLPRTGGSTDTQYF.

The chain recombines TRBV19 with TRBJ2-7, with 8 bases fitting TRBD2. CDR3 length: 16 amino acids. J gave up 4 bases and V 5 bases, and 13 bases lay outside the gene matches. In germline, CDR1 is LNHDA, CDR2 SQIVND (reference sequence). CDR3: CASSPREGIAGYEQYF. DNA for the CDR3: TGTGCCAGTAGTCCCCGGGAAGGGATAGCGGGATACGAGCAGTACTTC. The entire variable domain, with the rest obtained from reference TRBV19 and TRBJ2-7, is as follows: DGGITQSPKYLFRKEGQNVTLSCEQNLNHDAMYWYRQDPGQGLRLIYYSQIVNDFQKGDIAEGYSVSREKKESFPLTVTSAQKNPTAFYLCASSPREGIAGYEQYFGPGTRLTVT.

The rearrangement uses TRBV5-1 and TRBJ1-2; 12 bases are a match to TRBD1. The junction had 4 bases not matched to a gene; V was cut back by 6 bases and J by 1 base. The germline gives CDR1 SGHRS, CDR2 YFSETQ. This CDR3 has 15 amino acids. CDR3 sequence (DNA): TGCGCCAGCACGGGACAGGGGGCCGGTAACTATGGCTACACCTTC. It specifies CASTGQGAGNYGYTF.